This paragraph reports one T cell receptor (beta chain). No cognate antigen has been identified for it. There are no base qualities to consult, and no much larger clone falls within one base. The sample belongs to a study of CD8 T cells in Susac syndrome (dated by TCRdb to about 2019). Study-wide context: Repertoire sequencing was used to test whether CD8+ T cell activation and differentiation in Susac syndrome was antigen driven. The study compared CD8+ T cell repertoire clonality among 12 healthy donors, approximately 14 Susac syndrome patients and fewer than 19 multiple sclerosis patients.

Findings and caveats that apply to the study as a whole: The study acknowledged that relatively few individuals were included in the TCR sequencing and HLA analysis.

RNA was extracted using the RNeasy kit, and about 0.45 to 1 microgram was reverse transcribed with random hexamers. The immunoSEQ multiplex PCR assay, which covers 54 Vbeta and 13 Jbeta segments, was used to amplify TCR beta CDR3 regions. To correct PCR amplification bias, a synthetic template baseline was used for both primer optimization and computational correction. In the paper's pipeline: Only productive sequences were kept, with reads annotated to V, D and J genes according to IMGT and analyzed in immunoSEQ Analyzer. To calculate clonality, Shannon entropy was normalized by log2 of the number of productive unique sequences and then subtracted from one. For each patient and control, public and private clones were evaluated among the 100 most prevalent clones. A clone was defined as Susac-specific if it was absent from the healthy and MS cohorts, from 1052 published viral clones and from other ImmuneACCESS disease sequences. TCRdb applied fastp at Q25 and MiXCR to the public reads, then kept only in-frame beta chains. One record per CDR3 amino acid sequence lists the most common genes and DNA. TCRdb, not the authors, supplied the V and J calls. The table for this sample lists under 150,000 distinct CDR3 sequences; about 93% of them were counted only once. The ten largest clones take up 0.25% to 0.3% of the sample.

The CDR3 starts with the cysteine, ends with the phenylalanine, and has 13 residues. Only the CDR3 DNA is retained, 39 bases long and in frame from the first base. From a lookup of the germline V gene (reference sequence), CDR1 and CDR2 are SEHNR and FQNEAQ. V is cut by 0 bases and J by 13 bases, and the space between the germline ends is 13 bases. High-throughput TCR beta sequencing profiled peripheral blood CD8+ and CD4+ T cells from healthy donors, Susac syndrome patients and multiple sclerosis patients. The healthy donors served as controls matched for age and sex. Bulk CD8+ and CD4+ T cells were purified by magnetic negative isolation, while CD8+ TEMRA cells were enriched using FACS. Blood was collected in EDTA tubes and processed within 24 hours, with PBMCs isolated through density gradient centrifugation. PBMCs destined for TCR sequencing were cryopreserved in liquid nitrogen and later thawed in a 37 °C water bath. The sorted or isolated CD4+, CD8+ and CD8+ TEMRA cells had a purity of 90% or higher.

The source material was CD8+ T cells from PBMCs. The receptor comes from a human donor in good health. This receptor chain uses TRBV7-9 and TRBJ2-1; a tentative D match to TRBD2 spans 6 bases. The CDR3 is CASSLAGTEQQFF. The nucleotide sequence reads as follows: TGTGCCAGCAGCTTAGCCGGGACTGAACAACAGTTCTTC. Here the CDR3 is joined to the reference TRBV7-9 and TRBJ2-1 genes, and the full variable domain is: DTGVSQNPRHKITKRGQNVTFRCDPISEHNRLYWYRQTLGQGPEFLTYFQNEAQLEKSRLLSDRFSAERPKGSFSTLEIQRTEQGDSAMYLCASSLAGTEQQFFGPGTRLTVL.